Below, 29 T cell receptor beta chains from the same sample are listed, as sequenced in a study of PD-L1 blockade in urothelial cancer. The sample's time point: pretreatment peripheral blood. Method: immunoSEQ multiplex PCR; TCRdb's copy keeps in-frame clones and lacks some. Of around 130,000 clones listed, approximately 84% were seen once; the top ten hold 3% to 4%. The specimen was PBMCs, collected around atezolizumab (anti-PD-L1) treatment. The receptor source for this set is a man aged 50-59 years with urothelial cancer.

The CDR3 bases are TGTGCCAGCAGCTTGCGCCCCAGGGGGACCTCTGGGGCCAACGTCCTGACTTTC. Residues: CASSLRPRGTSGANVLTF. The chain links TRBV7-8 to TRBJ2-6, with TRBD1 matching 7 bases. The CDR3 totals 18 residues. Germline values: CDR1 SGHVS, CDR2 FQNEAQ. The ends lost 3 bases at V and 0 bases at J; junction bases unmatched: 8. Filled out from reference TRBV7-8 and TRBJ2-6, the complete variable domain reads GAGVSQSPRYKVAKRGQDVALRCDPISGHVSLFWYQQALGQGPEFLTYFQNEAQLDKSGLPSDRFFAERPEGSVSTLKIQRTQQEDSAVYLCASSLRPRGTSGANVLTFGAGSRLTVL.

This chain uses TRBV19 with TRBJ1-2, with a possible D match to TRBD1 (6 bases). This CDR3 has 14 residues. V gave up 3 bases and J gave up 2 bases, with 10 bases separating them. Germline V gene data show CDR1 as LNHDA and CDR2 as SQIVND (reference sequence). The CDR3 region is CASSIGQGNYGYTF. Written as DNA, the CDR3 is TGTGCCAGTAGTATCGGGCAGGGGAACTATGGCTACACCTTC.

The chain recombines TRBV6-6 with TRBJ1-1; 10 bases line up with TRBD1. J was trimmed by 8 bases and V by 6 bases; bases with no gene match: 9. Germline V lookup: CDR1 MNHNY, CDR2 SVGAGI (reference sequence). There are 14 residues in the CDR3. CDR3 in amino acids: CASRGTGEITEAFF. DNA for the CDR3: TGTGCCAGCAGAGGGACAGGGGAGATTACGGAAGCTTTCTTT.

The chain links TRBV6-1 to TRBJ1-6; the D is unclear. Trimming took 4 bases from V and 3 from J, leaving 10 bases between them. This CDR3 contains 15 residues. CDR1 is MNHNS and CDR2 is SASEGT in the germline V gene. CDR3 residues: CASSVPGIYNSPLHF. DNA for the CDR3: TGTGCCAGCAGTGTTCCGGGAATCTATAATTCACCCCTCCACTTT.

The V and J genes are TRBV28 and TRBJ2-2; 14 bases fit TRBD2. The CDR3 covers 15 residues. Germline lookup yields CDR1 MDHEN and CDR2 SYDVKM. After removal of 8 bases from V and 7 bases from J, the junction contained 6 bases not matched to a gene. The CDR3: CASLGTSGSIGELFF. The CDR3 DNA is TGTGCCAGCCTTGGGACTAGCGGGAGTATCGGGGAGCTGTTTTTT.

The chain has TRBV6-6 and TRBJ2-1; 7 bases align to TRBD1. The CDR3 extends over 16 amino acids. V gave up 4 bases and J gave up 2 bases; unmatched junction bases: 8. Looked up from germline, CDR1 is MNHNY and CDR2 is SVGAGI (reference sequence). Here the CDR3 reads CASSLQGDSPYNEQFF. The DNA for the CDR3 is TGTGCCAGCAGTTTGCAGGGGGATTCGCCCTACAATGAGCAGTTCTTC.

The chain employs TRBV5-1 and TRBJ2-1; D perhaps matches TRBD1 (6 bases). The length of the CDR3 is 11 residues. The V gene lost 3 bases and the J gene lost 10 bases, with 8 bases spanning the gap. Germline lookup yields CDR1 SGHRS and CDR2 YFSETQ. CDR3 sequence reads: CASSSGDEQFF. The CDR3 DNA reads TGCGCCAGCAGCTCAGGGGACGAGCAGTTCTTC.

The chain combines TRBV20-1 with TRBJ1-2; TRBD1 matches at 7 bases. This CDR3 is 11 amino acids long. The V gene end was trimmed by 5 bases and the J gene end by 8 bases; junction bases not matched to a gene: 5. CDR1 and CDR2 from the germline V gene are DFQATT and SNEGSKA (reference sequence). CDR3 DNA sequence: TGCAGTGCTGCAGGGGGGTTAGGCTACACCTTC. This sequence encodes CSAAGGLGYTF.

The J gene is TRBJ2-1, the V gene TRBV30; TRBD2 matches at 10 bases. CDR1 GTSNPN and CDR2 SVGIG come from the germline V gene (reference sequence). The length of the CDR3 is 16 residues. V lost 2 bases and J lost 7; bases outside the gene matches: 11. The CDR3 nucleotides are TGTGCCTGGAGTTGGGTTTCCAGCGGGAGGGTAAATGAGCAGTTCTTC. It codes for CAWSWVSSGRVNEQFF.

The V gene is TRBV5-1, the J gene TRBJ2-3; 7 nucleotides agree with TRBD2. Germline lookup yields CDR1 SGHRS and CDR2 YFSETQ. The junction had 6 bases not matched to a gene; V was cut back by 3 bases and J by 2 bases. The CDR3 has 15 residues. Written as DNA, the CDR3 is TGCGCCAGCAGCTCAAGTGGGGGGGACACAGATACGCAGTATTTT. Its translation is CASSSSGGDTDTQYF.

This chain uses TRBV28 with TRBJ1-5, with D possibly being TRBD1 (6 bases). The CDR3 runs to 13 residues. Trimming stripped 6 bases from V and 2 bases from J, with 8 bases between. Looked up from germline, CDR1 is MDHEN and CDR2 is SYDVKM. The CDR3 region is CASRKGGNQPQHF. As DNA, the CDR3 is TGTGCCAGCAGGAAGGGGGGCAATCAGCCCCAGCATTTT.

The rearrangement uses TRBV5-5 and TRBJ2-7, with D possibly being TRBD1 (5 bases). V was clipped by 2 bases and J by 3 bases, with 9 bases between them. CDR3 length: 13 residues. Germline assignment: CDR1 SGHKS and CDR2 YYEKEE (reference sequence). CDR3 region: CASSFAQGYEQYF. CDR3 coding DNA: TGTGCCAGCAGCTTTGCCCAGGGCTACGAGCAGTACTTC. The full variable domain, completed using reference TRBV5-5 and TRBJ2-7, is DAGVTQSPTHLIKTRGQQVTLRCSPISGHKSVSWYQQVLGQGPQFIFQYYEKEERGRGNFPDRFSARQFPNYSSELNVNALLLGDSALYLCASSFAQGYEQYFGPGTRLTVT.

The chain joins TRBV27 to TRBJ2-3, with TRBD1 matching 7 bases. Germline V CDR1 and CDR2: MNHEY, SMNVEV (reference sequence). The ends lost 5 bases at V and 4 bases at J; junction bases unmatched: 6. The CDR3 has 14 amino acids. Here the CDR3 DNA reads TGTGCCAGCAGTCAAAGGGGGCGTTCAGATACGCAGTATTTT. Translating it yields CASSQRGRSDTQYF.

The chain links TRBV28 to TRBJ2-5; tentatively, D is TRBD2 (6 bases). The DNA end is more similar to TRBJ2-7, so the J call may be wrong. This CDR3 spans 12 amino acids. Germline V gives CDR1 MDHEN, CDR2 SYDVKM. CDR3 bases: TGTGCCAGCAGTCCGGGGGACTACGAGCAGTACTTC. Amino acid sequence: CASSPGDYEQYF.

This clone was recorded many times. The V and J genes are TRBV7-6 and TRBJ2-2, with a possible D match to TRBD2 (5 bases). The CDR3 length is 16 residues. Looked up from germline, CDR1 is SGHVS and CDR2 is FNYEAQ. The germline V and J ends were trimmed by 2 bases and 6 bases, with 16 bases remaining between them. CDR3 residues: CASSLFWRLRSGELFF. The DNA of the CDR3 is TGTGCCAGCAGCTTATTCTGGAGGTTGAGATCCGGGGAGCTGTTTTTT.

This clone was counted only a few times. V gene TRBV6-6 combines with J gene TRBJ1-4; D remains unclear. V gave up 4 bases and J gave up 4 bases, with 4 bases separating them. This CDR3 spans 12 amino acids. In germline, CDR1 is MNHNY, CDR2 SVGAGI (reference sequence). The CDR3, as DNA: TGTGCCAGCAGTTCCAATAATGAAAAACTGTTTTTT. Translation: CASSSNNEKLFF.

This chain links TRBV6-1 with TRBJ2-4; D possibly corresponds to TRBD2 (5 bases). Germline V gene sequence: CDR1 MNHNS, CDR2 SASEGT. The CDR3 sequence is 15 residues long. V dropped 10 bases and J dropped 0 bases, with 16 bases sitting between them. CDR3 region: CATAVVGGAKNIQYF. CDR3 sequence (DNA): TGTGCCACCGCAGTCGTAGGAGGAGCCAAAAACATTCAGTACTTC.

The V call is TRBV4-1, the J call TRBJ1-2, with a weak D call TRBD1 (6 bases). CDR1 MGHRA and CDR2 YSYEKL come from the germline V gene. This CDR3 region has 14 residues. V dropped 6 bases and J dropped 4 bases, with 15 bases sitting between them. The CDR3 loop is CASSDLLDSYGYTF. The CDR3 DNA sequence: TGCGCCAGCAGTGACTTATTGGACAGCTATGGCTACACCTTC.

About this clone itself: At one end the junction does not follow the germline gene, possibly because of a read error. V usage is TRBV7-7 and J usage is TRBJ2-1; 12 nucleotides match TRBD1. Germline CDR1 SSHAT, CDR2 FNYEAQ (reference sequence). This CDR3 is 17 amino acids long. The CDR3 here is CASSLGRGQGALDEQFF. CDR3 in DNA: TGTGCTAGCAGCTTAGGCCGGGGACAGGGGGCTTTAGATGAGCAGTTCTTC.

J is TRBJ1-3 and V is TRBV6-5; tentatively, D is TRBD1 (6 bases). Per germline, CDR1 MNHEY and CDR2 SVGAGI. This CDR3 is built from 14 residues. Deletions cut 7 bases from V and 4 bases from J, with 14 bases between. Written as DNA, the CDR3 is TGTGCCAGCACCAGGGGAAGAGTCGGAAACACCATATATTTT. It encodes CASTRGRVGNTIYF.

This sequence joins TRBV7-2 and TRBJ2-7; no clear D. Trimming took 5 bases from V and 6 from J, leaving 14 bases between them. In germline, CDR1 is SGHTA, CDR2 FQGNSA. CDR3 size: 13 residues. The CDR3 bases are TGTGCCAGCAGCCCCCCAACAAACCCCGAGCAGTACTTC. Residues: CASSPPTNPEQYF.

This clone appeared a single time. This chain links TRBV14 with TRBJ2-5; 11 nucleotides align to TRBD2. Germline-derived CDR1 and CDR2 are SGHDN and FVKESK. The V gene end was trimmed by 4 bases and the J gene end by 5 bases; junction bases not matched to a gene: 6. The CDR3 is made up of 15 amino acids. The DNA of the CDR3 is TGTGCCAGCAGCCCGCTAGCGGGAGGTGGTGAGACCCAGTACTTC. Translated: CASSPLAGGGETQYF.

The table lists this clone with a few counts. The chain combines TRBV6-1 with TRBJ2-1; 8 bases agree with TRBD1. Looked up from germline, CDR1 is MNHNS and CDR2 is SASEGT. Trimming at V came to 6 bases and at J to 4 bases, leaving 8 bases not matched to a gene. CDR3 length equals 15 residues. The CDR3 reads CASRGQDTPYNEQFF. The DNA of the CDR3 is TGTGCCAGCAGGGGACAGGACACCCCTTACAATGAGCAGTTCTTC.

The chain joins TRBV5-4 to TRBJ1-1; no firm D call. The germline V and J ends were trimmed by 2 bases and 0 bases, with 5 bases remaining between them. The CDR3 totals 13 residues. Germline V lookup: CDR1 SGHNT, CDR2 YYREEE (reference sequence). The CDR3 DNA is TGTGCCAGCAGCTTTTATCTGAACACTGAAGCTTTCTTT. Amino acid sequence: CASSFYLNTEAFF.

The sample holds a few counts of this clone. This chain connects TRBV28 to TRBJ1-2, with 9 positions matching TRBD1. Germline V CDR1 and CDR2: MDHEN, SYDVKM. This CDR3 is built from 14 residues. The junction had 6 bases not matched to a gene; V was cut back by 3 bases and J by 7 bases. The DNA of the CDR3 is TGTGCCAGCAGTTTCAGGACAGGGGTAGGTGGCTACACCTTC. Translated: CASSFRTGVGGYTF.

CDR3 in amino acids: CASTTQGAAGYTF. The CDR3 nucleotides read TGTGCCAGCACCACCCAGGGGGCGGCTGGCTACACCTTC. The chain employs TRBV28 and TRBJ1-2; 8 nucleotides align to TRBD1. This CDR3 has 13 residues. The ends lost 7 bases at V and 7 bases at J; junction bases unmatched: 8. Looked up from germline, CDR1 is MDHEN and CDR2 is SYDVKM.

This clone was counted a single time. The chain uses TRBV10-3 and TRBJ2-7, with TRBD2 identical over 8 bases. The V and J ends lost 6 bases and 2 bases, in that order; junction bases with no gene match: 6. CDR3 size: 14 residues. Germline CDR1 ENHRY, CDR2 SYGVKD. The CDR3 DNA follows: TGTGCCATCAGGAAGACTAGCGCTACCTACGAGCAGTACTTC. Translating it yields CAIRKTSATYEQYF.

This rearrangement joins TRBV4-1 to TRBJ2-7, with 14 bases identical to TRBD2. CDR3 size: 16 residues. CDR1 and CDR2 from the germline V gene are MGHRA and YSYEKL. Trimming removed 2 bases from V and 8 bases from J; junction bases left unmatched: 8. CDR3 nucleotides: TGCGCCAGCAGCCAAACACTCGGGACTAGCGGGAGTAAGCAGTACTTC. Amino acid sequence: CASSQTLGTSGSKQYF.

The CDR3 sequence is CASNAGNLGRQFF. CDR3 nucleotides: TGTGCCAGCAACGCGGGGAACCTCGGACGGCAGTTCTTC. The V gene is TRBV11-2, the J gene TRBJ2-1; tentative D call: TRBD2 (6 bases). V was clipped by 7 bases and J by 12 bases, with 19 bases between them. Germline V gives CDR1 SGHAT, CDR2 FQNNGV. The CDR3 length is 13 residues. Variable domain in full (rest from reference TRBV11-2 and TRBJ2-1): EAGVAQSPRYKIIEKRQSVAFWCNPISGHATLYWYQQILGQGPKLLIQFQNNGVVDDSQLPKDRFSAERLKGVDSTLKIQPAKLEDSAVYLCASNAGNLGRQFFGPGTRLTVL.